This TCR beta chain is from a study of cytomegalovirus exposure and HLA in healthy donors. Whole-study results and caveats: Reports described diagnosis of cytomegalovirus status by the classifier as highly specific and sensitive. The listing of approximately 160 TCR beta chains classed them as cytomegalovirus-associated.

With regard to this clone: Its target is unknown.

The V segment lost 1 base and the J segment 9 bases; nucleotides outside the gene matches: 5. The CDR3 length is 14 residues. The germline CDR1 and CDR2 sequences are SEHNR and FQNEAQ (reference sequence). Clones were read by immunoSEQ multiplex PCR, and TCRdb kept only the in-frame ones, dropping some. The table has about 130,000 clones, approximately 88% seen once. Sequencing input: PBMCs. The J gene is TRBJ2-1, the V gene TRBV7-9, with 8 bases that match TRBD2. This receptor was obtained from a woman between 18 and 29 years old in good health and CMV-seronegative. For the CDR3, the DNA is TGTGCCAGCAGCTTAGACGGGAGGGCCAGTGAGCAGTTCTTC. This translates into CASSLDGRASEQFF.